What follows are 2 T cell receptor beta chains derived from one specimen sequenced in a study of T-cell reconstitution after alpha-beta-depleted transplantation in children. Unique molecular identifiers were incorporated when the TCRbeta library was constructed. Via MiXCR, TCRdb re-called the PCR reads, giving one row per CDR3 protein. The sample holds about 500,000 distinct CDR3 sequences, roughly an eighth seen once. Sequencing was performed on PBMCs, mostly from graft donor cells, taken 180 days after TCRalphabeta/CD19-depleted stem cell transplant. The source of these receptors is a female patient between 2 and 15 years old who had a stem cell transplant for aplastic anemia, so the T cells may come from the graft donor.

This clonotype was counted only a few times. This chain uses TRBV3-1 with TRBJ2-7; maybe TRBD1 (6 bases). CDR3 size: 17 residues. V was pared by 4 bases and J by 3 bases, with 22 bases between. The germline V gene has CDR1 LGHDT and CDR2 YNNKEL (reference sequence). CDR3 residues: CASSLRPRMTGVYEQYF. The CDR3 coding sequence is TGTGCCAGCAGCCTCAGACCCCGGATGACAGGAGTCTACGAGCAGTACTTC.

This clonotype was seen a handful of times. This chain joins TRBV11-3 and TRBJ2-1; 8 bases match TRBD2. The length of the CDR3 is 15 residues. Germline values: CDR1 SGHNT, CDR2 YENEEA. J lost 7 bases, V lost 5 bases, and 10 bases had no gene match. In nucleotides, the CDR3 is TGTGCCAGCAGCCAGAGGGGACTAGAAGGAAATGAGCAGTTCTTC. Protein: CASSQRGLEGNEQFF.